This is a list of T cell receptor beta chains from one sample in a study of control samples from healthy donors and cancer patients. TCRdb's copy holds only in-frame clones and misses some; the assay was immunoSEQ multiplex PCR. The repertoire holds roughly 130,000 clones, 85% to 95% seen once, with about 1.5% in the top ten. Sequencing used PBMCs. All receptors come from a man aged 50 to 60 with head and neck cancer. Both conserved end residues are trimmed from each CDR3. Where a row states a size, it is once, few, many or the class of an expanded clone; other rows omit it.

j_call: TRBJ2-5
clone_size: .
v_call: TRBV7-3
cdr3_aa: ASSKEGWQETQY

j_call: TRBJ1-1
clone_size: .
v_call: TRBV2
cdr3_aa: ASKWTGAPSEAF

j_call: TRBJ1-1
clone_size: .
v_call: TRBV19
cdr3_aa: ASSRQGSTEAF

j_call: TRBJ2-4
clone_size: once
v_call: TRBV3-1/TRBV3-2
cdr3_aa: ASSQAQLAGQRRGPKNIQY

j_call: TRBJ1-1
clone_size: .
v_call: TRBV3-1/TRBV3-2
cdr3_aa: ASSRTGTGRYTEAF

j_call: TRBJ2-5
clone_size: .
v_call: TRBV5-8
cdr3_aa: ASSPGQGETQY

j_call: TRBJ1-2
clone_size: .
v_call: TRBV12-5
cdr3_aa: ASGSEGNRFGYT

j_call: TRBJ1-2
clone_size: once
v_call: TRBV29-1
cdr3_aa: SVVYRGNGYT

j_call: TRBJ2-1
clone_size: .
v_call: TRBV28
cdr3_aa: ASSFGSGGANEQF

j_call: TRBJ1-1
clone_size: once
v_call: TRBV7-2
cdr3_aa: ASSYRGLGTEAF

j_call: TRBJ2-3
clone_size: .
v_call: TRBV7-2
cdr3_aa: ASSLRLAGVGTDTQY

j_call: TRBJ1-6
clone_size: .
v_call: TRBV12-3/TRBV12-4
cdr3_aa: ASRSTGQAPLH

j_call: TRBJ1-2
clone_size: once
v_call: TRBV4-3
cdr3_aa: ASSQGGTGGVGYT

j_call: TRBJ2-7
clone_size: .
v_call: TRBV6-5
cdr3_aa: ASSYSGPAGSYEQY

j_call: TRBJ2-1
clone_size: .
v_call: TRBV30
cdr3_aa: AWSVLRGGNEQF

j_call: TRBJ2-5
clone_size: .
v_call: TRBV5-1
cdr3_aa: ASSLELARETQY

j_call: TRBJ2-1
clone_size: .
v_call: TRBV19
cdr3_aa: ASSLGLAVNEQF

j_call: TRBJ2-1
clone_size: .
v_call: TRBV7-6
cdr3_aa: ASSLAVYRASNEQF

j_call: TRBJ2-3
clone_size: .
v_call: TRBV12-3/TRBV12-4
cdr3_aa: ASSRAIDTQY

j_call: TRBJ1-1
clone_size: .
v_call: TRBV7-3
cdr3_aa: ASSQSPPGANTEAF

j_call: TRBJ1-1
clone_size: .
v_call: TRBV4-2
cdr3_aa: ASSLKVGTEAF

j_call: TRBJ2-2
clone_size: .
v_call: TRBV18
cdr3_aa: ASSFGQGAFGTGELF

j_call: TRBJ1-2
clone_size: .
v_call: TRBV11-2
cdr3_aa: ASSLGRVTNYGYT

j_call: TRBJ2-3
clone_size: .
v_call: TRBV18
cdr3_aa: ASSPRDSLEDTQY

j_call: TRBJ2-5
clone_size: few
v_call: TRBV6-2/TRBV6-3
cdr3_aa: ASSYGETQY

j_call: TRBJ1-1
clone_size: .
v_call: TRBV12-3/TRBV12-4
cdr3_aa: ASRGQTTEAF

j_call: TRBJ2-7
clone_size: .
v_call: TRBV7-2
cdr3_aa: ASSFYGPEGEQY

j_call: TRBJ2-1
clone_size: .
v_call: TRBV6-5
cdr3_aa: ASSFAGRGGYNEQF

j_call: TRBJ2-5
clone_size: .
v_call: TRBV12-3/TRBV12-4
cdr3_aa: ASSSPPTWAQY

j_call: TRBJ1-5
clone_size: .
v_call: TRBV4-2
cdr3_aa: ASSQGGADSNQPQH

j_call: TRBJ2-2
clone_size: .
v_call: TRBV4-3
cdr3_aa: ASSQDQNTGELF

j_call: TRBJ1-5
clone_size: .
v_call: TRBV2
cdr3_aa: ASSLRTSTDQPQH

j_call: TRBJ1-1
clone_size: .
v_call: TRBV12-5
cdr3_aa: ASGLTRTGLMNTEAF

j_call: TRBJ1-2
clone_size: .
v_call: TRBV9
cdr3_aa: ASSSTSHGYT

j_call: TRBJ1-2
clone_size: .
v_call: TRBV5-4
cdr3_aa: ASSFGDRAYGYT

j_call: TRBJ1-3
clone_size: .
v_call: TRBV28
cdr3_aa: ASRLGGTSGNTIY

j_call: TRBJ1-5
clone_size: .
v_call: TRBV7-2
cdr3_aa: ASSLRDVVLGNQPQH

j_call: TRBJ2-2
clone_size: .
v_call: TRBV27
cdr3_aa: ASSLRTSNTGELF

j_call: TRBJ2-3
clone_size: .
v_call: TRBV6-2/TRBV6-3
cdr3_aa: ASSYPTSGGRFTDTQY